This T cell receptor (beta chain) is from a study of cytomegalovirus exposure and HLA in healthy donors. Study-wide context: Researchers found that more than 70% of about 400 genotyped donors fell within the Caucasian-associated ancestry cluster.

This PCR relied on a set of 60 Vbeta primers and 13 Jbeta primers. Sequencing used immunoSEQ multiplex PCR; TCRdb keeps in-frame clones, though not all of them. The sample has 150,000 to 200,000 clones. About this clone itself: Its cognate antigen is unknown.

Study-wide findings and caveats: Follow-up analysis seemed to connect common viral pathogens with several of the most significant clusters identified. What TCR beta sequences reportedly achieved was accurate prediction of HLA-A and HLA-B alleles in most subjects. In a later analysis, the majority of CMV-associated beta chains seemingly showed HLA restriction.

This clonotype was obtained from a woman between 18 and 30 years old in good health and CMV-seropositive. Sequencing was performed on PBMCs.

CDR3 nucleotide sequence: TGTGCCAGCAGAAAGCGGGGCGGAGAGACCCAGTACTTC. Protein: CASRKRGGETQYF. The rearrangement joins TRBV6-5 to TRBJ2-5; TRBD2 matches at 7 bases. J lost 4 bases, V lost 6 bases, and 5 bases had no gene match. CDR1 is MNHEY, CDR2 SVGAGI, per germline. The CDR3 extends over 13 amino acids.